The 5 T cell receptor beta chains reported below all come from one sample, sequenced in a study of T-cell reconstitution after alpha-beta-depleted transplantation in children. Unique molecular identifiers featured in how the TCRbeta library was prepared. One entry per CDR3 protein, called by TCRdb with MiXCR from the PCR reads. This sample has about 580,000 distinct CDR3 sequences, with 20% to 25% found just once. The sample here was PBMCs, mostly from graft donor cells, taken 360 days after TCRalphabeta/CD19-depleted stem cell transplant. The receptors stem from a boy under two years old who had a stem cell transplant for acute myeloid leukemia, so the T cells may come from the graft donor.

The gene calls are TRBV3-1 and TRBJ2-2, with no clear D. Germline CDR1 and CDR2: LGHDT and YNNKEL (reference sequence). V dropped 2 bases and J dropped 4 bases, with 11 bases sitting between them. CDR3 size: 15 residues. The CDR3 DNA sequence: TGTGCCAGCAGCCAAATGGGTTTTAGCACCGGGGAGCTGTTTTTT. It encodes CASSQMGFSTGELFF.

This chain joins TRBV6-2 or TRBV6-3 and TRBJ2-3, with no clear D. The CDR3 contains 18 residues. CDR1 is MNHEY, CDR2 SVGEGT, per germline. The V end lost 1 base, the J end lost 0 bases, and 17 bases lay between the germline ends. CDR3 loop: CASSYYSRTLRSTDTQYF. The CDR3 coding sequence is TGTGCCAGCAGTTACTACTCGAGGACCCTGCGGAGCACAGATACGCAGTATTTT.

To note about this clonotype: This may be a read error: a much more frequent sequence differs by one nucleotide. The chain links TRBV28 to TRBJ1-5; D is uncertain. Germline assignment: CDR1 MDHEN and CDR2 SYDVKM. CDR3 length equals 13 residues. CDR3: CASSVLSNQPEHF. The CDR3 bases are TGTGCCAGCAGTGTCCTTAGCAATCAGCCCGAGCATTTT. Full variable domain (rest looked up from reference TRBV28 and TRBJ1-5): DVKVTQSSRYLVKRTGEKVFLECVQDMDHENMFWYRQDPGLGLRLIYFSYDVKMKEKGDIPEGYSVSREKKERFSLILESASTNQTSMYLCASSVLSNQPEHFGDGTRLSIL.

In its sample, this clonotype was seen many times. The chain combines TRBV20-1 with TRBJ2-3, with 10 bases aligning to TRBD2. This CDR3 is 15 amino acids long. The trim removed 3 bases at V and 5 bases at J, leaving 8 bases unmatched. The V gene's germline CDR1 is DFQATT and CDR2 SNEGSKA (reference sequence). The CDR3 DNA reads TGCAGTGCTAGGGAGAGCGGGGGGGCGAAAGATACGCAGTATTTT. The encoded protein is CSARESGGAKDTQYF.

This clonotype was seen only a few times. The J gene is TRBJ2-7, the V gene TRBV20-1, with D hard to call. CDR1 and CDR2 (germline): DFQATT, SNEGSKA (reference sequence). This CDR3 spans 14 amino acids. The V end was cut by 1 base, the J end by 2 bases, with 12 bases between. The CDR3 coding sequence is TGCAGTGCTAGAGGGGTAGCAATAACCTACGAGCAGTACGTC. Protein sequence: CSARGVAITYEQYV.